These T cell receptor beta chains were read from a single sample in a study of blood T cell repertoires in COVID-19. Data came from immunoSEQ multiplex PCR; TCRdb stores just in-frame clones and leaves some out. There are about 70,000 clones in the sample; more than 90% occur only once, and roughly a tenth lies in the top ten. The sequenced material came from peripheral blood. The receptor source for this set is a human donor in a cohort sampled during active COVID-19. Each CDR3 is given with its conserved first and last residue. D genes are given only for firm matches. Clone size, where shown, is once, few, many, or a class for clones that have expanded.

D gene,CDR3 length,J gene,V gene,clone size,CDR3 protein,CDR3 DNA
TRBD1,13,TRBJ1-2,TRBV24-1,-,CATSDRDSYGYTF,TGTGCCACCAGTGATAGGGACAGCTATGGCTACACCTTC
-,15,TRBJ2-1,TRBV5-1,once,CASSLEGTSYNEQFF,TGCGCCAGCAGCTTGGAAGGGACTTCCTACAATGAGCAGTTCTTC
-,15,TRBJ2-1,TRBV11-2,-,CASSLDLRDYNEQFF,TGTGCCAGCAGCTTAGATCTGCGGGATTACAATGAGCAGTTCTTC
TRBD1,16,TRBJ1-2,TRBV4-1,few,CASSQEWTGINYGYTF,TGCGCCAGCAGCCAAGAATGGACAGGGATAAACTATGGCTACACCTTC
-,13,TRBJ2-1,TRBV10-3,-,CAISRDSLNEQFF,TGTGCCATCAGCCGGGACTCTCTCAATGAGCAGTTCTTC
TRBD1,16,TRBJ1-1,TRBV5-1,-,CASSERAGGPNTEAFF,TGCGCCAGCAGCGAGAGGGCAGGGGGACCGAACACTGAAGCTTTCTTT
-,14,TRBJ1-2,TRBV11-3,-,CASSRQARNYGYTF,TGTGCCAGCAGCCGACAGGCCCGGAACTATGGCTACACCTTC
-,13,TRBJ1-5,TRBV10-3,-,CAISEEQEQPQHF,TGTGCCATCAGTGAGGAACAGGAACAGCCCCAGCATTTT
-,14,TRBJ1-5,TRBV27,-,CASSLRGFGQPQHF,TGTGCCAGCAGTTTACGGGGGTTCGGGCAGCCCCAGCATTTT
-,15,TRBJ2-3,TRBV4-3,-,CASSLRGFGADTQYF,TGCGCCAGCAGCCTAAGGGGGTTTGGGGCAGATACGCAGTATTTT
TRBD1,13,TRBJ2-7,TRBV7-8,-,CASSLRTGMSSTF,TGTGCCAGCAGCCTGAGGACAGGGATGAGTTCAACTTTC
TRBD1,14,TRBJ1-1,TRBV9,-,CASSPTGPGTGAFF,TGTGCCAGCAGCCCGACAGGGCCAGGAACGGGAGCTTTCTTT
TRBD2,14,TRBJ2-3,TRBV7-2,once,CASSLGLVADTQYF,TGTGCCAGCAGCTTGGGACTAGTAGCAGATACGCAGTATTTT
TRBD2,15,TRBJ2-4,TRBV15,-,CATSPEAGMKNIQYF,TGTGCCACCAGCCCCGAAGCGGGAATGAAAAACATTCAGTACTTC
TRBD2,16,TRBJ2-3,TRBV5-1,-,CASSLELAGTTDTQYF,TGCGCCAGCAGCTTGGAGTTAGCGGGGACCACAGATACGCAGTATTTT
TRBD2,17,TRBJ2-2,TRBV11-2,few,CASSLLASGTNTGELFF,TGTGCCAGCAGCTTACTCGCTAGCGGGACGAACACCGGGGAGCTGTTTTTT
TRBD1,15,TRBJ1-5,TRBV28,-,CASLMQTGGNQPQHF,TGTGCCAGCCTAATGCAAACAGGGGGCAATCAGCCCCAGCATTTT
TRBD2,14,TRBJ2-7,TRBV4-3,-,CASSQGLAGYEQYF,TGCGCCAGCAGCCAAGGACTAGCGGGATACGAGCAGTACTTC
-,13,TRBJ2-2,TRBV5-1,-,CASSLASTGELFF,TGCGCCAGCAGCTTAGCTAGCACCGGGGAGCTGTTTTTT
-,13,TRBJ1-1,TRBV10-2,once,CATHRGIGTKAFF,TGCGCCACCCACCGCGGCATAGGGACTAAAGCTTTCTTT
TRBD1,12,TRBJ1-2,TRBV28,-,CASSLGQGGYTF,TGTGCCAGCAGTTTGGGACAGGGTGGCTACACCTTC
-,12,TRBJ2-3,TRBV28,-,CASTSNADTQYF,TGTGCCTCTACTAGCAACGCAGATACGCAGTATTTT
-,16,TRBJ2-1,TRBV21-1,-,CASSKARTSVNNEQFF,TGTGCCAGCAGCAAAGCCAGGACTAGCGTCAACAATGAGCAGTTCTTC
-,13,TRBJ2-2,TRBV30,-,CAWTGPGTGELFF,TGTGCCTGGACAGGGCCGGGCACCGGGGAGCTGTTTTTT
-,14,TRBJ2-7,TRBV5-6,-,CASSLYGDSYEQYF,TGTGCCAGCAGCTTGTACGGGGACTCCTACGAGCAGTACTTC
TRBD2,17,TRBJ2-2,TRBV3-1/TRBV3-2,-,CASSQVSAGGGTGELFF,TGTGCCAGCAGCCAAGTGTCAGCGGGAGGGGGCACCGGGGAGCTGTTTTTT
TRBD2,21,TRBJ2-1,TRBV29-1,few,CSVARKVGGLAGELLSDEQFF,TGCAGCGTTGCCAGAAAAGTGGGGGGACTAGCGGGAGAACTGCTCTCGGATGAGCAGTTCTTC
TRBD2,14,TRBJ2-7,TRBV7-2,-,CASSLAYTSDEQYF,TGTGCCAGCAGCTTAGCATATACTAGCGACGAGCAGTACTTC
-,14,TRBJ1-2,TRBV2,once,CASRETGSIYGYTF,TGTGCCAGCAGAGAGACAGGTTCGATCTATGGCTACACCTTC
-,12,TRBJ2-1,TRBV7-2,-,CASGGRVNEQFF,TGTGCCAGCGGCGGCAGGGTGAATGAGCAGTTCTTC
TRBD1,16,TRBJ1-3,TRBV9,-,CASSVDAGGTGNTIYF,TGTGCCAGCAGCGTAGATGCAGGGGGAACGGGAAACACCATATATTTT
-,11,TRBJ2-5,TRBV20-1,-,CSAGDSETQYF,TGCAGTGCGGGGGACTCAGAGACCCAGTACTTC
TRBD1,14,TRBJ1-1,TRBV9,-,CASSGQGGNTEAFF,TGTGCCAGCAGCGGACAGGGCGGAAACACTGAAGCTTTCTTT
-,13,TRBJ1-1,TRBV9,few,CASSVAGRTEAFF,TGTGCCAGCAGCGTAGCAGGGAGGACTGAAGCTTTCTTT
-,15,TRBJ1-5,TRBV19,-,CASSKIVNSNQPQHF,TGTGCCAGTAGTAAAATAGTGAATAGCAATCAGCCCCAGCATTTT
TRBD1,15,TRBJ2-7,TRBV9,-,CASSVDGTGGYEQYF,TGTGCCAGCAGCGTAGACGGGACAGGGGGCTACGAGCAGTACTTC
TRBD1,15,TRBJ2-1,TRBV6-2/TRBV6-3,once,CASSYPRDRGDEQFF,TGTGCCAGCAGTTACCCCAGAGACAGGGGGGATGAGCAGTTCTTC
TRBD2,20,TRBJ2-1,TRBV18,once,CASSPPIRTGAGGYYNEQFF,TGTGCCAGCTCACCACCGATAAGGACTGGCGCGGGAGGTTACTACAATGAGCAGTTCTTC
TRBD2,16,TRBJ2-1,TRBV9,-,CASSGTSGSFYNEQFF,TGTGCCAGCAGCGGAACTAGCGGGAGCTTCTACAATGAGCAGTTCTTC
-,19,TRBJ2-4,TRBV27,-,CASSAMGDSFLVAKNIQYF,TGTGCCAGCAGTGCAATGGGGGACTCGTTCCTTGTAGCCAAAAACATTCAGTACTTC
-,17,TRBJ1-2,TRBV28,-,CASSLNSRGPWSYGYTF,TGTGCCAGCAGTTTAAATTCGCGGGGACCTTGGAGTTATGGCTACACCTTC
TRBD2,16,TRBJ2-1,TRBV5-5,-,CASSLVPLAGGNEQFF,TGTGCCAGCAGCTTGGTTCCCCTAGCGGGAGGTAATGAGCAGTTCTTC
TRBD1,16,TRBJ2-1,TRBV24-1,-,CATSEKGQGFYNEQFF,TGTGCCACCAGTGAGAAGGGACAGGGATTCTACAATGAGCAGTTCTTC
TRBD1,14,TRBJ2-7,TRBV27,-,CASSLGNRGYEQYF,TGTGCCAGCAGTTTGGGTAACAGGGGCTACGAGCAGTACTTC
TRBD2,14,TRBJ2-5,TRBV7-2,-,CASSFTSGQETQYF,TGTGCCAGCAGCTTTACTAGCGGCCAAGAGACCCAGTACTTC
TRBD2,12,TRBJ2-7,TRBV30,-,CACRTSGYEQYF,TGTGCCTGTCGGACTAGCGGGTACGAGCAGTACTTC
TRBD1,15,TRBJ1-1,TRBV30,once,CAWRKGQAERAEAFF,TGTGCCTGGAGGAAGGGACAGGCGGAAAGGGCTGAAGCTTTCTTT
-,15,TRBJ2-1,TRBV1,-,CTSSRTSGSYNEQFF,TGCACCAGCAGCCGGACTAGCGGCTCCTACAATGAGCAGTTCTTC
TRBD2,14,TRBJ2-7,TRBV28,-,CASSLSGIPYEQYF,TGTGCCAGCAGCCTCAGCGGGATCCCCTACGAGCAGTACTTC
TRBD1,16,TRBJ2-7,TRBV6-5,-,CASSYATGTGYYEQYF,TGTGCCAGCAGTTACGCAACCGGGACAGGATACTACGAGCAGTACTTC
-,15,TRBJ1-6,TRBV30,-,CAWTSGQSTNSPLHF,TGTGCCTGGACCTCAGGACAGTCTACTAATTCACCCCTCCACTTT
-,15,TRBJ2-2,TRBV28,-,CASGLQGPNTGELFF,TGTGCCAGCGGCCTACAGGGACCGAACACCGGGGAGCTGTTTTTT
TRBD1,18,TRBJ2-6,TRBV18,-,CASSFQGQGNSGANVLTF,TGTGCCAGCTCATTTCAGGGACAGGGAAACTCTGGGGCCAACGTCCTGACTTTC
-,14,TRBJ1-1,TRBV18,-,CASSPASGNTEAFF,TGTGCCAGCTCACCGGCTTCAGGGAACACTGAAGCTTTCTTT
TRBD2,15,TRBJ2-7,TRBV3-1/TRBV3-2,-,CASSQDLSTGGPQYF,TGTGCCAGCAGCCAAGATCTATCGACGGGAGGGCCCCAGTACTTC
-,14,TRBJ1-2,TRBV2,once,CASSLESAGPGYTF,TGTGCCAGCAGTTTGGAGAGTGCGGGACCTGGCTACACCTTC
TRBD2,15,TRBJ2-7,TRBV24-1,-,CAIPSGGNGCYEQYF,TGTGCCATACCTAGCGGCGGGAACGGTTGCTACGAGCAGTACTTC
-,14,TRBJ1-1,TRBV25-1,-,CASSRSGAKPEAFF,TGTGCCAGCAGTAGGTCAGGGGCTAAACCTGAAGCTTTCTTT
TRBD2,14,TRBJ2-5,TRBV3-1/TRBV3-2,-,CASSQDTSAQTQYF,TGTGCCAGCAGCCAAGATACTAGCGCGCAGACCCAGTACTTC
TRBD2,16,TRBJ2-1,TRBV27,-,CATRTSGSGGGNEQFF,TGTGCCACCCGGACTAGCGGGAGTGGGGGGGGGAATGAGCAGTTCTTC